This TCR beta chain was captured by sequencing in a study of blood T cell repertoires in COVID-19. The data were produced by immunoSEQ multiplex PCR, yet TCRdb's version contains in-frame clones alone and is incomplete. The sample contains 150,000 or so clones, approximately 80% of which appear only once. Germline assignment: CDR1 MNHEY and CDR2 SMNVEV (reference sequence). The ends were cut back, 0 bases at V and 0 bases at J, with 18 bases in the middle. CDR3 length: 19 residues. This clone has a single count. The TCR originated in a woman aged 60-75 years with acute or convalescent COVID-19. Sequencing input: peripheral blood. This sequence joins TRBV27 and TRBJ1-3, with D perhaps matching TRBD1 (5 bases). The CDR3 DNA follows: TGTGCCAGCAGTTTATCGGACCCCCGACAGATCAACTCTGGAAACACCATATATTTT. Its translation: CASSLSDPRQINSGNTIYF.